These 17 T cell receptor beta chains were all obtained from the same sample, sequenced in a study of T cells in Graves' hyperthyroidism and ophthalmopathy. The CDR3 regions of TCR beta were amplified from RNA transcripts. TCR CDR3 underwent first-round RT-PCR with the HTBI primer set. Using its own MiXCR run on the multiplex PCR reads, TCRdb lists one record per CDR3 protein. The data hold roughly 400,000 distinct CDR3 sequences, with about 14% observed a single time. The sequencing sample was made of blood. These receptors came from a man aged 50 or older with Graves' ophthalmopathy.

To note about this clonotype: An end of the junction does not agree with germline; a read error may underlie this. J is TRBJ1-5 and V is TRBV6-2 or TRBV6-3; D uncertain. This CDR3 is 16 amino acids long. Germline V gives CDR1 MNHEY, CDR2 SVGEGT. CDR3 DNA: TGTGCCTGCAGTTCCCTTACGGGGAACAGCAATCAGCCCCAGCATTTT. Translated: CACSSLTGNSNQPQHF.

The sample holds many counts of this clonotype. The CDR3 sequence: CASSGLAGANEQFF. In DNA, the CDR3 is TGTGCCAGCAGTGGCCTAGCGGGAGCAAATGAGCAGTTCTTC. This chain connects TRBV2 to TRBJ2-1; 10 bases are shared with TRBD2. Trimming at V came to 4 bases and at J to 7 bases, leaving 4 bases not matched to a gene. The CDR3 length is 14 residues. Germline loops: CDR1 SNHLY, CDR2 FYNNEI.

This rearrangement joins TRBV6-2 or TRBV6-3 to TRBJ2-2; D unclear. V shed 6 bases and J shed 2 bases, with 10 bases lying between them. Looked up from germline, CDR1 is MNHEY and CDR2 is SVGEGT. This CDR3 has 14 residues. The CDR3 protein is CASRPAGNTGELFF. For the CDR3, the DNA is TGTGCCAGCAGACCCGCTGGTAACACCGGGGAGCTGTTTTTT.

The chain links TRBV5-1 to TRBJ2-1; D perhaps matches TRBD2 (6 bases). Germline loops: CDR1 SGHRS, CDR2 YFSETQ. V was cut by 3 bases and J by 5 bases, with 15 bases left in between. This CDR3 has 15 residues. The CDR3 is CASSYLSGQDNEQFF. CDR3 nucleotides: TGCGCCAGCAGCTACCTCAGCGGGCAAGACAATGAGCAGTTCTTC. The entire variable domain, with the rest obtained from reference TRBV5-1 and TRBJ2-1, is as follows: KAGVTQTPRYLIKTRGQQVTLSCSPISGHRSVSWYQQTPGQGLQFLFEYFSETQRNKGNFPGRFSGRQFSNSRSEMNVSTLELGDSALYLCASSYLSGQDNEQFFGPGTRLTVL.

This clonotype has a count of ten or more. The CDR3 bases are TGTGCCAGCGGTGGGGGGCTAGCGGAAGTCGACGAGCAGTACTTC. This sequence encodes CASGGGLAEVDEQYF. The genes are TRBV28 and TRBJ2-7; perhaps TRBD2 as D (7 bases). The CDR3 is made up of 15 amino acids. Deletions cut 8 bases from V and 5 bases from J, with 22 bases between. Germline CDR1 is MDHEN and CDR2 is SYDVKM.

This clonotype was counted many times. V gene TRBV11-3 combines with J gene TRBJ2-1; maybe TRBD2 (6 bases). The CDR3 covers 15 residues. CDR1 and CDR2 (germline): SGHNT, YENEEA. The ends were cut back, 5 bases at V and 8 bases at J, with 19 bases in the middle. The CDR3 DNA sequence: TGTGCCAGCAGCCTAGTGAGCGGGTCCCGGGATGAGCAGTTCTTC. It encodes CASSLVSGSRDEQFF.

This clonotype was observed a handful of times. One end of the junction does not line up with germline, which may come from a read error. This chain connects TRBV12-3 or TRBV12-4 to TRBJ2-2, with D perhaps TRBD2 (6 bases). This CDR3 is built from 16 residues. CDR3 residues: CASSDEKRVNTGEPFF. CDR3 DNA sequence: TGTGCCAGCAGTGACGAGAAGCGGGTTAACACCGGGGAGCCGTTTTTT.

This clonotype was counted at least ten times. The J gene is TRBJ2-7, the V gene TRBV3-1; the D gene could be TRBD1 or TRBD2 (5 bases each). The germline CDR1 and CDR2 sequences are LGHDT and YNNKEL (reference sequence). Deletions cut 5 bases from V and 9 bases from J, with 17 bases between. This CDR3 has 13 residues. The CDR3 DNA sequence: TGTGCCAGCAGCGGGGGACCTACCTTGGGGCAGTACTTC. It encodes CASSGGPTLGQYF.

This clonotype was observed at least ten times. Here the CDR3 DNA reads TGTGCCAGTAGTAATCCGGGACAGGGAATCAATCAGCCCCAGCATTTT. Translation gives CASSNPGQGINQPQHF. The chain couples TRBV19 to TRBJ1-5, with 9 bases lining up with TRBD1. Per germline, CDR1 LNHDA and CDR2 SQIVND (reference sequence). The CDR3 is 16 amino acids. With 4 bases clipped from V and 3 bases from J, the junction kept 7 bases outside the gene matches.

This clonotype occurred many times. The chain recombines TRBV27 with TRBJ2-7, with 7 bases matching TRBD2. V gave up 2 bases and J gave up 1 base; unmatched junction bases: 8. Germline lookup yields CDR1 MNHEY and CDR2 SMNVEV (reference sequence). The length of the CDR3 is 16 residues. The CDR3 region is CASSLRGGSSSYEQYF. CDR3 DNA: TGTGCCAGCAGTTTAAGGGGCGGGAGTAGTTCCTACGAGCAGTACTTC.

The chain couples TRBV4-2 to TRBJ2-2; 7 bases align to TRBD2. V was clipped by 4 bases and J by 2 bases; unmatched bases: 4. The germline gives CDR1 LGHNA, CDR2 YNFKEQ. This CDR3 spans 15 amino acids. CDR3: CASSRGLSNTGELFF. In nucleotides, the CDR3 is TGTGCCAGCAGCCGGGGACTATCCAACACCGGGGAGCTGTTTTTT.

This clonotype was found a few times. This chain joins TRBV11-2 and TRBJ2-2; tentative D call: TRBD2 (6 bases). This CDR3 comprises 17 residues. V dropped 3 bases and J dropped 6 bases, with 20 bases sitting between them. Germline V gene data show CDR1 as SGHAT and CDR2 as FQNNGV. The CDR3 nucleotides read TGTGCCAGCAGCTTGGATCCGTCGGGGGATCCCCCCGGGGAGCTGTTTTTT. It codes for CASSLDPSGDPPGELFF.

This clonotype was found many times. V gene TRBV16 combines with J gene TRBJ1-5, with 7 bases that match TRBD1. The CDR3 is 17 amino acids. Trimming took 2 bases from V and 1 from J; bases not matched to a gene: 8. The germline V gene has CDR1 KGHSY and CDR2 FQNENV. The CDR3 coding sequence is TGTGCCAGCAGCCAACGGACAGGCCCTTTGAGCAATCAGCCCCAGCATTTT. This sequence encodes CASSQRTGPLSNQPQHF.

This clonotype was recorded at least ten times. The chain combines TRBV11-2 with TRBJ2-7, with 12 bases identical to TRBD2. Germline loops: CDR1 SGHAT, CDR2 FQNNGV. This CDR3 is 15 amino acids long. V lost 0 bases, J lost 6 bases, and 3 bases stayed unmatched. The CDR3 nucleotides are TGTGCCAGCAGCTTAGACCTAGCGGGAGGGAGCGAGCAGTACTTC. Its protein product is CASSLDLAGGSEQYF. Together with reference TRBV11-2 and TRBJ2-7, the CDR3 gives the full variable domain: EAGVAQSPRYKIIEKRQSVAFWCNPISGHATLYWYQQILGQGPKLLIQFQNNGVVDDSQLPKDRFSAERLKGVDSTLKIQPAKLEDSAVYLCASSLDLAGGSEQYFGPGTRLTVT.

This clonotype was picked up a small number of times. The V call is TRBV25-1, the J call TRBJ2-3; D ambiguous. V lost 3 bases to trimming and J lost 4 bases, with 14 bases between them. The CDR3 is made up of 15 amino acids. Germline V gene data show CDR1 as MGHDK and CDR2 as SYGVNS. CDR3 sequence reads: CASSDSIGFADTQYF. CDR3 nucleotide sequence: TGTGCCAGCAGTGACTCCATAGGTTTCGCAGATACGCAGTATTTT.

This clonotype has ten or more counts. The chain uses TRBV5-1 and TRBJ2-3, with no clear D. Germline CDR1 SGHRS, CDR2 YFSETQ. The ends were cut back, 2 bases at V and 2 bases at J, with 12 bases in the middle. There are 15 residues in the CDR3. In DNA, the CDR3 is TGCGCCAGCAGCTTTTCCGAACCCGCCACAGATACGCAGTATTTT. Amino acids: CASSFSEPATDTQYF.

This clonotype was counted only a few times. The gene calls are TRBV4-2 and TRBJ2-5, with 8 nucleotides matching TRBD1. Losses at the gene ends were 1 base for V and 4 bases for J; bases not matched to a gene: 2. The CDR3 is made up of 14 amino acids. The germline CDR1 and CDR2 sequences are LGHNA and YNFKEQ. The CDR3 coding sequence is TGTGCCAGCAGCCAAGTAGGACAGGGAGAGACCCAGTACTTC. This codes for CASSQVGQGETQYF.